This record concerns one TCR beta chain sequence. The germline CDR1 and CDR2 sequences are MNHEY and SMNVEV (reference sequence). The V gene lost 2 bases and the J gene lost 1 base, with 8 bases spanning the gap. The CDR3 totals 14 residues. The sample originates from a study of blood T cell repertoires in COVID-19. Overall study context: Sites across the United States, Italy and Spain contributed samples from acute and convalescent COVID-19. T cells, B-cell-depleted T cells, or PBMCs supplied cDNA or gDNA.

Per the study methods: Reference gene primer amplification yielded estimated nucleated cell counts. Profiled with immunoSEQ multiplex PCR; TCRdb holds only in-frame clones, not every one. That table is the source of V, J and clone size, and D and trimming were worked out from the DNA. The repertoire includes approximately 250,000 clones, roughly nine tenths of them detected once, and approximately 8.2% sits in the top ten. This rearrangement joins TRBV27 to TRBJ1-1; D is undetermined. The clonotype was recovered from a man aged 35-49 years with active or convalescent COVID-19. The sample consisted of peripheral blood. CDR3 residues: CASSLTIGNTEAFF. CDR3 nucleotides: TGTGCCAGCAGTTTAACCATCGGGAACACTGAAGCTTTCTTT.